These 2 T cell receptor beta chains were sequenced from one sample in a study of a mutant IDH1 vaccine in newly diagnosed glioma (dated by TCRdb to the early 2020s). The library was obtained by the immunoSEQ multiplex PCR assay. TCRdb holds this immuneACCESS table with in-frame rearrangements only. Some clones are missing; in checked studies, unresolved V genes explain under half, and the rest has no known cause. The sample table contains 90,000 to 100,000 clones; only one count was recorded for about 90% of them. The biggest ten clones account for roughly 0.54% of the sample. This sample's time point label indicates: baseline, week 1 (first vaccination visit). The treatment or condition label on this specimen signifies: pre-vaccination baseline after standard-of-care therapy. The sample here was PBMCs, taken from a glioma patient treated with radiotherapy, temozolomide or both. The source of these receptors is a woman aged 45-59 years with glioma.

The gene calls are TRBV29-1 and TRBJ1-2; TRBD1 might be the D (5 bases). V was cut by 4 bases and J by 3 bases, with 12 bases left in between. Germline loops: CDR1 SQVTM, CDR2 ANQGSEA. The CDR3 is 13 residues long. Here the CDR3 reads CSVGQGTDYGYTF. The CDR3 DNA reads as TGCAGCGTTGGGCAGGGAACGGACTATGGCTACACCTTC.

The chain uses TRBV6-5 and TRBJ1-1, with D maybe TRBD1 (6 bases). Germline V gives CDR1 MNHEY, CDR2 SVGAGI. Trimming took 5 bases from V and 3 from J, leaving 16 bases between them. CDR3 length: 15 amino acids. CDR3 sequence (DNA): TGTGCCAGCAGTCGGGGCAGGGGTTCCGACACTGAAGCTTTCTTT. It yields the protein CASSRGRGSDTEAFF.